These 17 T cell receptor beta chains were all obtained from the same sample, sequenced in a study of metastatic and nonmetastatic thyroid tumors. TCRdb re-analyzed the PCR reads through MiXCR. The sample carries around 20,000 clones, 27% recorded once. Each patient went into thyroid surgery without having received any treatment. The material sequenced was blood. The origin of the receptors is a female donor with papillary thyroid cancer or a benign thyroid nodule (not recorded which). Some clones in this sample may be carry-over from other donors' samples.

This clone occurred many times. At one end, the junction sequence differs from germline, possibly due to a read error. The chain recombines TRBV7-2 with TRBJ2-1, with 15 bases that match TRBD2. Per germline, CDR1 SGHTA and CDR2 FQGNSA. CDR3 size: 15 residues. CDR3 sequence (DNA): TGTGCCAGCAGCCAGGGACTAGCGGGAGGCAATGGGCAGTTCTTC. This encodes CASSQGLAGGNGQFF.

In its sample, this clone was seen a few times. The chain links TRBV28 to TRBJ2-7; D is unclear. The V end was cut by 2 bases, the J end by 2 bases, with 4 bases between. CDR3 length equals 12 residues. Germline V gene data show CDR1 as MDHEN and CDR2 as SYDVKM. CDR3 residues: CASSLQTYEQYF. As DNA, the CDR3 is TGTGCCAGCAGTTTACAAACCTACGAGCAGTACTTC.

This clone was observed at least ten times. The chain is built from TRBV30 and TRBJ1-2; the match to TRBD1 covers 7 bases. The CDR3 runs to 14 residues. V was clipped by 0 bases and J by 5 bases; unmatched bases: 6. Per the germline V gene, CDR1 is GTSNPN and CDR2 is SVGIG (reference sequence). The CDR3 loop reads CAWSVTGLLYGYTF. The CDR3 DNA reads as TGTGCCTGGAGTGTGACAGGGCTTCTTTATGGCTACACCTTC.

The V gene is TRBV4-2, the J gene TRBJ1-5; TRBD1 agrees at 7 bases. This CDR3 spans 16 amino acids. V gave up 2 bases and J gave up 4 bases; unmatched junction bases: 8. The germline V gene has CDR1 LGHNA and CDR2 YNFKEQ. The CDR3 nucleotides are TGTGCCAGCAGCCAATTAGGGGACAGACGGAATCAGCCCCAGCATTTT. Its protein is CASSQLGDRRNQPQHF.

A note on this clone: The junction departs from the called germline gene at one end, perhaps through a read error. The chain is built from TRBV9 and TRBJ2-3; the D gene is possibly TRBD2 (6 bases). This CDR3 comprises 14 residues. The germline CDR1 and CDR2 sequences are SGDLS and YYNGEE. The CDR3 loop reads CDSSSGVPSDTQYF. The DNA of the CDR3 is TGTGACAGCAGCTCGGGAGTGCCATCAGATACGCAGTATTTT.

This clone was seen a handful of times. V gene TRBV12-3 or TRBV12-4 combines with J gene TRBJ2-2, with 10 bases identical to TRBD2. With V trimmed by 3 bases and J by 3 bases, 4 bases remained unmatched. The CDR3 runs to 16 residues. Here the CDR3 DNA reads TGTGCCAGCAGTTTGCTAGCGGGAGTTTACACCGGGGAGCTGTTTTTT. It encodes CASSLLAGVYTGELFF.

This clone was recorded at least ten times. This chain connects TRBV9 to TRBJ1-1; tentatively, D is TRBD1 (6 bases). Trimming took off 4 bases at V and 0 bases at J, with 13 bases between the two ends. Germline V CDR1 and CDR2: SGDLS, YYNGEE. The length of the CDR3 is 15 residues. Written as DNA, the CDR3 is TGTGCCAGCAGCCCCTGGACAGAGATGAACACTGAAGCTTTCTTT. Its translation: CASSPWTEMNTEAFF.

The chain is built from TRBV3-1 and TRBJ1-1, with D unclear. V shed 1 base and J shed 11 bases, with 11 bases lying between them. This CDR3 comprises 12 residues. Per germline, CDR1 LGHDT and CDR2 YNNKEL (reference sequence). The CDR3: CASSQGGSVAFF. CDR3 coding DNA: TGTGCCAGCAGCCAAGGCGGGTCGGTTGCTTTCTTT.

This chain joins TRBV4-1 and TRBJ2-7; 14 positions match TRBD2. The germline gives CDR1 MGHRA, CDR2 YSYEKL. After removal of 4 bases from V and 4 bases from J, the junction contained 9 bases not matched to a gene. The CDR3 length is 17 residues. CDR3 DNA sequence: TGCGCCAGCAGCCTACAATCCGGGACTAGCGGGGGATACGAGCAGTACTTC. Amino acids: CASSLQSGTSGGYEQYF.

The chain recombines TRBV6-1 with TRBJ1-5; D possibly corresponds to TRBD1 (6 bases). The CDR3 is 15 residues long. Trimming removed 5 bases from V and 6 bases from J, with 17 bases in between. CDR1 and CDR2 from the germline V gene are MNHNS and SASEGT. As DNA, the CDR3 is TGTGCCAGCAGTACGTCCCCGACAGGCGCTCAGCCCCAGCATTTT. Protein product: CASSTSPTGAQPQHF.

The chain carries TRBV6-2 or TRBV6-3 and TRBJ1-5; tentative D call: TRBD1 (5 bases). V was shortened by 4 bases and J by 4 bases, with 11 bases between the two germline ends. Germline lookup yields CDR1 MNHEY and CDR2 SVGEGT. This CDR3 is built from 14 residues. The CDR3 loop reads CASSSNTGNQPQHF. The CDR3 nucleotides are TGTGCCAGCAGTTCGAATACAGGTAATCAGCCCCAGCATTTT.

Judged by abundance, this clone is medium-sized. V and J are TRBV6-5 and TRBJ1-2; perhaps TRBD1 as D (6 bases). From germline, CDR1 is MNHEY and CDR2 SVGAGI. Trimming stripped 2 bases from V and 2 bases from J, with 12 bases between. This CDR3 spans 15 amino acids. CDR3 region: CASSYRGIGNYGYTF. In DNA, the CDR3 is TGTGCCAGCAGTTACAGGGGGATTGGAAACTATGGCTACACCTTC.

The gene calls are TRBV6-1 and TRBJ1-1, with 7 bases identical to TRBD1. V lost 1 base and J lost 0; bases outside the gene matches: 2. There are 15 residues in the CDR3. The germline V gene has CDR1 MNHNS and CDR2 SASEGT. The DNA of the CDR3 is TGTGCCAGCAGTGAAGGGGACAGCATGAACACTGAAGCTTTCTTT. This codes for CASSEGDSMNTEAFF.

This clone qualifies as medium-sized (0.01 to 0.1%). The chain is built from TRBV4-3 and TRBJ1-5; D remains unclear. V dropped 0 bases and J dropped 7 bases, with 7 bases sitting between them. The length of the CDR3 is 13 residues. Germline V gives CDR1 LGHNA, CDR2 YSLEER. The chain's CDR3 is CASSQDRRQPQHF. In DNA, the CDR3 is TGCGCCAGCAGCCAAGATAGGAGACAGCCCCAGCATTTT.

The V and J genes are TRBV28 and TRBJ2-5, with no clear D. V was clipped by 5 bases and J by 3 bases, with 13 bases between them. The CDR3 runs 14 residues. Germline V gives CDR1 MDHEN, CDR2 SYDVKM. The CDR3 here is CASSKTASKETQYF. The CDR3 region has the DNA TGTGCCAGCAGTAAGACGGCGTCGAAAGAGACCCAGTACTTC.

This clone was found many times. The V and J genes are TRBV30 and TRBJ2-3, with TRBD2 matching 14 bases. V shed 3 bases and J 4 bases; nucleotides not matched to a gene: 9. Germline CDR1 and CDR2: GTSNPN and SVGIG (reference sequence). CDR3 length: 17 residues. CDR3 DNA: TGTGCCTGGAGCCTCCGGACTAGCGGGAGGTCCGCAGATACGCAGTATTTT. It translates to CAWSLRTSGRSADTQYF.

This clone was observed many times. A much more abundant neighbour one base away suggests this may be a read error. The same CDR3 can be traced to other DNA sequences in this sample. The genes are TRBV4-3 and TRBJ1-3; D is uncertain. The V gene's germline CDR1 is LGHNA and CDR2 YSLEER. V was shortened by 4 bases and J by 0 bases, with 16 bases between the two germline ends. This CDR3 is built from 17 residues. This CDR3 is CASSRTRADRSGNTIYF. DNA for the CDR3: TGCGCCAGCAGCCGAACGAGGGCAGACCGCTCTGGAAACACCATATATTTT.